The clone carrying this T cell receptor beta chain was recorded a few times. Participant reports of clinical history set cohort assignment. Sequencing was performed with immunoSEQ multiplex PCR; in TCRdb, only in-frame clones are kept and a portion is missing. This table has more than 200,000 clones, under 85% appearing once. Germline V gene sequence: CDR1 KGHDR, CDR2 SFDVKD. Trimming took 1 base from V and 4 from J, leaving 13 bases between them. CDR3 size: 17 residues. This entry belongs to a study of blood T cell repertoires in COVID-19. The chain recombines TRBV24-1 with TRBJ2-6; D unresolved. The clonotype originates from a man between 60 and 75 years old who had recovered from COVID-19. The sample was PBMCs or T cells enriched from blood (not recorded which). The CDR3 nucleotides read TGTGCCACCAGTGATTTCACATCCTCCACCGGGGCCAACGTCCTGACTTTC. Its protein product is CATSDFTSSTGANVLTF.